This T cell receptor (beta chain) was sequenced during a study of cytomegalovirus exposure and HLA in healthy donors. Overall study: A later analysis reported the same platform for the roughly 110 validation repertoires and the 666 first-cohort repertoires. Study results and limitations: Despite most TCR sequences being rare, some public TCRs occurred in many donors. According to reports, the classifier identified cytomegalovirus status with high specificity and sensitivity.

With respect to this clone: Its antigen is as yet unknown.

Trimming removed 6 bases at V and 3 bases at J, with 23 bases between. The CDR3 consists of 17 residues. The method was immunoSEQ multiplex PCR; TCRdb's version includes in-frame clones alone and lacks a portion of them. The sample lists about 110,000 clones; 70% to 90% were seen once. This sequence originates from a woman under 30 in good health and CMV-seronegative. The sequenced material came from PBMCs. The chain carries TRBV23-1 and TRBJ2-5, with TRBD2 as a possible D gene (6 bases). TRBV23-1 qualifies as an ORF whose function is uncertain. In DNA, the CDR3 is TGCGCCAGCAGGACAATTGCCCGGGGGTTCCCTAAAGAGACCCAGTACTTC. As protein: CASRTIARGFPKETQYF.